A selection of T cell receptor beta chains follows, all from one sample in a study of blood T cell repertoires in COVID-19. Assay: immunoSEQ multiplex PCR; the TCRdb copy retains only in-frame clones and omits some. Of under 200,000 clones in the sample, 70% to 90% were seen once. Input material: PBMCs or T cells enriched from blood (not recorded which). The source is a woman aged 18-29 years who had recovered from COVID-19. The CDR3 runs from the conserved cysteine through the conserved F or W. The order of the fields is V gene, clone size, D gene, J gene, CDR3 length, CDR3 protein, CDR3 DNA. The D gene is left open where the match is weak. The size field is filled for only some rows; it gives once, few, many or a size class.

>TRBV5-1|.|TRBD2|TRBJ2-1|15
CASSLEGLAVNEQFF
TGCGCCAGCAGCTTGGAAGGACTAGCTGTTAATGAGCAGTTCTTC
>TRBV3-1/TRBV3-2|.|TRBD2|TRBJ2-7|16
CASSLAGAGGIYEQYF
TGTGCCAGCAGCCTGGCGGGGGCGGGAGGAATTTACGAGCAGTACTTC
>TRBV4-2|.|.|TRBJ2-7|15
CASSQGQGPRHEQYF
TGTGCCAGCAGCCAAGGTCAGGGTCCCAGGCACGAGCAGTACTTC
>TRBV6-1|.|.|TRBJ1-3|16
CASSEAYPSSGNTIYF
TGTGCCAGCAGTGAAGCTTACCCTAGCTCTGGAAACACCATATATTTT
>TRBV20-1|.|TRBD2|TRBJ2-7|12
CSASAGVREQYF
TGCAGTGCTAGTGCGGGAGTGCGCGAGCAGTACTTC
>TRBV11-2|.|.|TRBJ1-1|17
CASSLDRHRPMNTEAFF
TGTGCCAGCAGCTTAGATCGCCACAGGCCTATGAACACTGAAGCTTTCTTT
>TRBV30|.|.|TRBJ1-3|14
CAWSGGGPGNTIYF
TGTGCCTGGTCAGGCGGGGGTCCAGGAAACACCATATATTTT
>TRBV18|.|.|TRBJ1-1|13
CASSLDQGGEAFF
TGTGCCAGCTCACTTGACCAGGGTGGTGAAGCTTTCTTT
>TRBV28|.|.|TRBJ2-3|15
CASSLGQYLTDTQYF
TGTGCCAGCAGTTTGGGACAATATCTGACAGATACGCAGTATTTT
>TRBV19|.|TRBD1|TRBJ2-7|13
CASSGTVGYEQYF
TGTGCCAGTAGTGGGACAGTTGGCTACGAGCAGTACTTC
>TRBV3-1/TRBV3-2|.|TRBD1|TRBJ2-7|13
CASSQFTGGEQYF
TGTGCCAGCAGCCAATTCACAGGGGGCGAGCAGTACTTC
>TRBV7-9|.|.|TRBJ2-3|16
CASSSWGGLGTDTQYF
TGTGCCAGCAGCTCCTGGGGGGGCTTAGGGACAGATACGCAGTATTTT
>TRBV28|.|TRBD2|TRBJ2-7|17
CASSFRVSGGDPYEQYF
TGTGCCAGCAGTTTTAGGGTCTCCGGGGGGGATCCCTACGAGCAGTACTTC
>TRBV19|.|TRBD2|TRBJ2-1|15
CASSPRTSGYNEQFF
TGTGCCAGTAGTCCGAGGACTAGCGGCTACAATGAGCAGTTCTTC
>TRBV20-1|once|.|TRBJ2-3|16
CSASRGSLPPTDTQYF
TGCAGTGCTAGTCGGGGTAGTCTCCCCCCTACAGATACGCAGTATTTT
>TRBV7-3|.|TRBD2|TRBJ2-1|15
CASSSGTSGDNEQFF
TGTGCCAGCAGCTCCGGGACTAGCGGGGACAATGAGCAGTTCTTC
>TRBV19|.|.|TRBJ2-3|14
CASTKNIAGDTQYF
TGTGCCAGCACCAAAAATATTGCCGGGGATACGCAGTATTTT
>TRBV10-3|.|TRBD2|TRBJ2-7|15
CAISGGTSPNHEQYF
TGTGCCATCAGTGGGGGGACTAGCCCGAACCACGAGCAGTACTTC
>TRBV2|.|TRBD1|TRBJ1-5|15
CASTPDRVGNQPQHF
TGTGCCAGCACCCCGGACAGGGTTGGCAATCAGCCCCAGCATTTT
>TRBV27|once|.|TRBJ1-5|13
CASSPGGAQPQHF
TGTGCCAGCAGTCCCGGGGGGGCCCAGCCCCAGCATTTT
>TRBV7-2|.|TRBD2|TRBJ2-3|17
CASSLRAGGPSTDTQYF
TGTGCCAGCAGCTTACGAGCGGGAGGGCCCTCAACAGATACGCAGTATTTT
>TRBV27|.|.|TRBJ1-2|15
CASSLGQSYNYGYTF
TGTGCCAGCAGTTTAGGACAGTCTTATAACTATGGCTACACCTTC
>TRBV6-5|once|.|TRBJ2-3|14
CASRGQPSTDTQYF
TGTGCCAGCCGCGGACAGCCGAGCACAGATACGCAGTATTTT
>TRBV3-1/TRBV3-2|.|TRBD2|TRBJ2-7|17
CASSRTESGRGAYEQYF
TGTGCCAGCAGCCGTACCGAAAGCGGGAGAGGGGCCTACGAGCAGTACTTC
>TRBV28|.|.|TRBJ1-6|14
CASSLTGNNSPLHF
TGTGCCAGCAGTTTAACAGGGAACAATTCACCCCTCCACTTT
>TRBV7-3|.|.|TRBJ1-1|14
CASSPDGVNTEAFF
TGTGCCAGCAGCCCCGACGGGGTGAACACTGAAGCTTTCTTT
>TRBV9|.|TRBD2|TRBJ2-2|15
CASSLASGVTGELFF
TGTGCCAGCAGCTTAGCTAGCGGGGTTACCGGGGAGCTGTTTTTT
>TRBV29-1|.|.|TRBJ2-7|13
CSATPGNSYEQYF
TGCAGCGCCACTCCAGGAAACTCCTACGAGCAGTACTTC
>TRBV30|.|TRBD2|TRBJ2-3|16
CAWSHGLAGVTDTQYF
TGTGCCTGGAGTCACGGCCTAGCGGGAGTCACAGATACGCAGTATTTT
>TRBV6-5|.|.|TRBJ1-2|16
CASSYSRDTINYGYTF
TGTGCCAGCAGTTACTCGAGGGACACGATAAACTATGGCTACACCTTC
>TRBV27|once|TRBD1|TRBJ2-7|15
CASSPEDREVYEQYF
TGTGCCAGCAGTCCCGAGGACAGGGAAGTCTACGAGCAGTACTTC
>TRBV21-1|few|.|TRBJ1-5|15
CASSPQGIRNQPQHF
TGTGCCAGCAGCCCCCAGGGGATACGCAATCAGCCCCAGCATTTT
>TRBV6-5|.|TRBD1|TRBJ2-7|15
CASSYPPAGGGVQYF
TGTGCCAGCAGTTACCCCCCAGCAGGGGGCGGGGTGCAGTACTTC
>TRBV4-2|.|TRBD1|TRBJ2-1|15
CASSQTGGPHYEQFF
TGTGCCAGCAGCCAGACAGGGGGCCCACATTATGAGCAGTTCTTC
>TRBV1|.|.|TRBJ2-7|17
CTSSQGTSGTTTYEQYF
TGCACCAGCAGTCAAGGCACTAGCGGGACGACTACCTACGAGCAGTACTTC
>TRBV28|many|TRBD2|TRBJ2-1|15
CASSFIAGGNNEQFF
TGTGCCAGCAGTTTTATAGCGGGGGGTAACAATGAGCAGTTCTTC
>TRBV20-1|few|TRBD2|TRBJ2-7|17
CSASRVGLAGGFYEQYF
TGCAGTGCTAGTCGAGTCGGACTAGCGGGAGGGTTCTACGAGCAGTACTTC
>TRBV7-2|few|.|TRBJ2-3|15
CASNQRGLNTDTQYF
TGTGCCAGCAACCAACGGGGACTCAACACAGATACGCAGTATTTT
>TRBV5-1|once|.|TRBJ1-1|14
CASSLSGTFTEAFF
TGCGCCAGCAGCTTGTCAGGAACCTTCACTGAAGCTTTCTTT